These 26 T cell receptor beta chains originate from one sample sequenced in a study of OX40 agonist ivuxolimab in advanced cancers. Libraries were made using the immunoSEQ multiplex PCR assay. The clones in this table, taken by TCRdb from immuneACCESS, are in-frame only. Not every clone is retained; where verified, under half of the shortfall comes from an unresolved V gene, and the cause of the rest is unknown. The sample table contains around 76,000 clones; only one count was recorded for 86% of them. In total, the top ten clones hold roughly 8% of the sample. The specimen comprised CD4+ or CD8+ T cells sorted from blood, sampled in a trial of the OX40 agonist ivuxolimab. All receptors come from an adult with an advanced solid tumor such as melanoma, head and neck, liver or kidney cancer.

The genes are TRBV28 and TRBJ2-3; D uncertain. The CDR3 contains 14 residues. V lost 7 bases and J 2 bases, leaving 13 bases between the germline ends. Germline V CDR1 and CDR2: MDHEN, SYDVKM. The chain's CDR3 is CASMGSHATDTQYF. The CDR3 nucleotides are TGTGCCAGCATGGGCAGCCATGCCACAGATACGCAGTATTTT.

The J gene is TRBJ2-1, the V gene TRBV6-5; TRBD1 aligns across 8 bases. The CDR3 is 14 residues long. V lost 6 bases, J lost 7 bases, and 8 bases stayed unmatched. CDR1 and CDR2 (germline): MNHEY, SVGAGI. The CDR3 reads CASSQSTGVNEQFF. In nucleotides, the CDR3 is TGTGCCAGCAGCCAATCGACAGGGGTGAATGAGCAGTTCTTC.

This chain connects TRBV19 to TRBJ1-3; D may be TRBD1 (6 bases). V shed 6 bases and J shed 4 bases, with 16 bases lying between them. CDR1 is LNHDA and CDR2 is SQIVND in the germline V gene (reference sequence). The CDR3 is 15 amino acids. CDR3 bases: TGTGCCAGTAGCCGAACCAGGGGTTGGGGAAACACCATATATTTT. Its protein is CASSRTRGWGNTIYF.

CDR3 loop: CASRGGYGQLNNSPLHF. CDR3 DNA: TGTGCCAGCAGGGGAGGGTACGGACAGCTTAATAATTCACCCCTCCACTTT. This chain links TRBV27 with TRBJ1-6, with D tentatively TRBD1 (6 bases). In germline, CDR1 is MNHEY, CDR2 SMNVEV (reference sequence). The V end lost 6 bases, the J end lost 5 bases, and 20 bases lay between the germline ends. This CDR3 has 17 residues.

V usage is TRBV18 and J usage is TRBJ2-1; no definite D call. Germline values: CDR1 KGHSH, CDR2 LQKENI. V shed 3 bases and J shed 0 bases, with 3 bases lying between them. This CDR3 is built from 13 residues. The DNA of the CDR3 is TGTGCCAGCTCACCTAGCTCCTACAATGAGCAGTTCTTC. Encoded protein: CASSPSSYNEQFF. Variable domain in full (rest from reference TRBV18 and TRBJ2-1): NAGVMQNPRHLVRRRGQEARLRCSPMKGHSHVYWYRQLPEEGLKFMVYLQKENIIDESGMPKERFSAEFPKEGPSILRIQQVVRGDSAAYFCASSPSSYNEQFFGPGTRLTVL.

The rearrangement joins TRBV6-4 to TRBJ2-2, with TRBD2 matching over 9 bases. Germline assignment: CDR1 MRHNA and CDR2 SNTAGT. The CDR3 loop spans 16 amino acids. J was trimmed by 5 bases and V by 3 bases; bases with no gene match: 7. DNA of the CDR3: TGTGCCAGCAGTGAGCGGACTAGCGAGGCGACCGGGGAGCTGTTTTTT. Its protein product is CASSERTSEATGELFF.

CDR3 loop: CASSLAGNNSPLHF. DNA of the CDR3: TGTGCCAGCAGCTTAGCGGGGAATAATTCACCCCTCCACTTT. The J gene is TRBJ1-6, the V gene TRBV7-9; D not resolved. V was cut by 0 bases and J by 5 bases, with 5 bases left in between. The CDR3 is made up of 14 amino acids. From germline, CDR1 is SEHNR and CDR2 FQNEAQ (reference sequence).

The rearrangement links TRBV28 to TRBJ2-7; no definite D call. V was trimmed by 5 bases and J by 3 bases, leaving 8 bases between them. Germline V gene data show CDR1 as MDHEN and CDR2 as SYDVKM. The CDR3 runs to 12 residues. The CDR3 protein is CASSEKFYEQYF. DNA for the CDR3: TGTGCCAGCAGTGAGAAGTTCTACGAGCAGTACTTC. Full variable domain (rest looked up from reference TRBV28 and TRBJ2-7): DVKVTQSSRYLVKRTGEKVFLECVQDMDHENMFWYRQDPGLGLRLIYFSYDVKMKEKGDIPEGYSVSREKKERFSLILESASTNQTSMYLCASSEKFYEQYFGPGTRLTVT.

The chain has TRBV5-4 and TRBJ2-2, with 7 bases fitting TRBD2. This CDR3 spans 16 amino acids. Germline-derived CDR1 and CDR2 are SGHNT and YYREEE (reference sequence). V trimming: 3 bases; J trimming: 0 bases; junction bases outside the gene matches: 5. The CDR3 nucleotides are TGTGCCAGCAGCTCCCTACTAGCGCCGAACACCGGGGAGCTGTTTTTT. Residues: CASSSLLAPNTGELFF.

The V call is TRBV7-8, the J call TRBJ1-2; D is unclear. Trimming removed 5 bases from V and 4 bases from J, with 11 bases in between. This CDR3 is 13 amino acids long. Germline V gives CDR1 SGHVS, CDR2 FQNEAQ. The CDR3 nucleotides are TGTGCCAGCAGCGAGCGGGATTTCTATGGCTACACCTTC. Its protein is CASSERDFYGYTF.

V usage is TRBV14 and J usage is TRBJ1-2; D is undetermined. CDR1 and CDR2 (germline): SGHDN, FVKESK. The V end was cut by 1 base, the J end by 8 bases, with 11 bases between. CDR3 length: 13 residues. The CDR3 coding sequence is TGTGCCAGCAGCCAAGGGGAACGGATAGGCTACACCTTC. It translates to CASSQGERIGYTF.

This chain uses TRBV6-6 with TRBJ2-7, with D perhaps given as TRBD1 or TRBD2 (5 bases each). With 5 bases removed from V and 3 bases from J, the gap between germline ends came to 17 bases. CDR1 is MNHNY and CDR2 is SVGAGI in the germline V gene (reference sequence). The CDR3 sequence is 15 residues long. DNA of the CDR3: TGTGCCAGCAGTGCCCCGGACATCGGAGGCTACGAGCAGTACTTC. It encodes CASSAPDIGGYEQYF.

The chain has TRBV21-1 and TRBJ2-6; TRBD2 was called by the table and not checked on the DNA. TRBV21-1 is shown as a pseudogene. The CDR3 spans 16 residues. The CDR3 sequence is CASIEYRESGANVLTF. The CDR3 nucleotides are TGTGCCAGCATTGAGTATAGGGAGTCTGGGGCCAACGTCCTGACTTTC.

This clone was observed a single time. The rearrangement links TRBV2 to TRBJ2-7, with 10 bases aligning to TRBD1. In germline, CDR1 is SNHLY, CDR2 FYNNEI. CDR3 length: 14 amino acids. V lost 8 bases to trimming and J lost 7 bases; unmatched junction nucleotides: 11. The CDR3 here is CASRSRQGASEQYF. Here the CDR3 DNA reads TGTGCCAGCCGGAGCCGACAGGGGGCGTCTGAGCAGTACTTC. The full variable domain, its missing parts supplied by reference TRBV2 and TRBJ2-7, is EPEVTQTPSHQVTQMGQEVILRCVPISNHLYFYWYRQILGQKVEFLVSFYNNEISEKSEIFDDQFSVERPDGSNFTLKIRSTKLEDSAMYFCASRSRQGASEQYFGPGTRLTVT.

The chain employs TRBV9 and TRBJ1-6; D is ambiguous. Germline loops: CDR1 SGDLS, CDR2 YYNGEE. The CDR3 consists of 12 residues. V lost 0 bases to trimming and J lost 12 bases, with 7 bases between them. Here the CDR3 reads CASSVDGEPLHF. CDR3 nucleotide sequence: TGTGCCAGCAGCGTAGACGGTGAACCCCTCCACTTT.

The chain uses TRBV9 and TRBJ2-3, with 8 bases that match TRBD2. The CDR3 consists of 15 residues. V trimming: 2 bases; J trimming: 0 bases; junction bases outside the gene matches: 2. CDR1 is SGDLS, CDR2 YYNGEE, per germline. CDR3 residues: CASSVTSASTDTQYF. CDR3 nucleotide sequence: TGTGCCAGCAGCGTGACTAGCGCGAGCACAGATACGCAGTATTTT. The whole variable domain, filled in from reference TRBV9 and TRBJ2-3, reads DSGVTQTPKHLITATGQRVTLRCSPRSGDLSVYWYQQSLDQGLQFLIQYYNGEERAKGNILERFSAQQFPDLHSELNLSSLELGDSALYFCASSVTSASTDTQYFGPGTRLTVL.

The chain links TRBV5-5 to TRBJ2-3; TRBD2 aligns across 12 bases. Trimming took 4 bases from V and 5 from J; bases not matched to a gene: 8. There are 16 residues in the CDR3. Germline V CDR1 and CDR2: SGHKS, YYEKEE (reference sequence). CDR3 bases: TGTGCCAGCAGCCCACTAGCGGGAGGCACGGGAGATACGCAGTATTTT. Translating it yields CASSPLAGGTGDTQYF.

The chain is built from TRBV6-5 and TRBJ1-1; D ambiguous. The V and J ends lost 4 bases and 7 bases respectively, with 13 bases between them. This CDR3 has 13 residues. The germline V gene encodes CDR1 MNHEY and CDR2 SVGAGI. The CDR3 reads CASSLSGRDEAFF. The CDR3 region has the DNA TGTGCCAGCAGTTTATCAGGACGGGATGAAGCTTTCTTT.

The genes are TRBV29-1 and TRBJ2-1, with TRBD2 identical over 11 bases. This CDR3 has 17 residues. In germline, CDR1 is SQVTM, CDR2 ANQGSEA. Trimming cost V 3 bases and J 2 bases; bases outside gene matches: 9. CDR3: CSVESKPGLAAYNEQFF. DNA of the CDR3: TGCAGCGTTGAGTCAAAACCGGGACTAGCGGCCTACAATGAGCAGTTCTTC.

This clone appeared a single time. This sequence joins TRBV19 and TRBJ2-7; D is tentatively TRBD1 or TRBD2 (6 bases each). V lost 3 bases to trimming and J lost 3 bases, with 18 bases between them. Per germline, CDR1 LNHDA and CDR2 SQIVND (reference sequence). The CDR3 length is 16 residues. The CDR3 here is CASSISQGTPLYEQYF. The CDR3 DNA sequence: TGTGCCAGTAGTATCAGTCAGGGGACTCCCCTCTACGAGCAGTACTTC.

This chain uses TRBV11-2 with TRBJ1-1; D is uncertain. Germline CDR1 SGHAT, CDR2 FQNNGV. The CDR3 loop spans 15 amino acids. Between the trimmed V and J ends, which lost 6 bases and 8 bases, there was a span of 22 bases. CDR3 in DNA: TGTGCCAGCAGACTCTCCGGAGGCGGAGGAACGGAAGCTTTCTTT. The encoded protein is CASRLSGGGGTEAFF.

V usage is TRBV10-3 and J usage is TRBJ2-1, with 7 nucleotides matching TRBD2. CDR3 length equals 15 residues. CDR1 is ENHRY, CDR2 SYGVKD, per germline. V was pared by 3 bases and J by 1 base, with 3 bases of the junction left unmatched. This CDR3 is CAISDGRDSYNEQFF. CDR3 nucleotide sequence: TGTGCCATCAGTGATGGGAGGGATTCCTACAATGAGCAGTTCTTC.

V is TRBV12-5 and J is TRBJ1-1, with no clear D. CDR1 and CDR2 (germline): LGHNT, FRNRAP. The CDR3 is made up of 14 amino acids. V lost 6 bases to trimming and J lost 1 base, with 12 bases between them. The CDR3: CASGPDRSNTEAFF. The CDR3 DNA is TGTGCTAGTGGCCCGGACCGGTCGAACACTGAAGCTTTCTTT.

With respect to this clone: The identical CDR3 is also encoded by other nucleotide sequences in the sample. The chain couples TRBV30 to TRBJ1-1; D remains unclear. The V gene's germline CDR1 is GTSNPN and CDR2 SVGIG (reference sequence). Trimming took 0 bases from V and 2 from J, leaving 4 bases between them. The CDR3 totals 12 residues. The CDR3 DNA is TGTGCCTGGAGTGTAGGTAACACTGAAGCTTTCTTT. Its protein is CAWSVGNTEAFF.

The genes are TRBV6-6 and TRBJ1-4; possibly TRBD1 for D (5 bases). The V end was cut by 7 bases, the J end by 8 bases, with 17 bases between. This CDR3 comprises 14 residues. The germline V gene encodes CDR1 MNHNY and CDR2 SVGAGI (reference sequence). The CDR3 reads CASTPRGGWEKLFF. Written as DNA, the CDR3 is TGTGCCAGCACCCCCCGCGGGGGGTGGGAAAAACTGTTTTTT.

This clone was seen a single time. The V call is TRBV27, the J call TRBJ2-7, with TRBD2 matching 8 bases. CDR1 is MNHEY, CDR2 SMNVEV, per germline (reference sequence). V dropped 5 bases and J dropped 0; count of bases not matched to a gene: 9. The CDR3 has 16 amino acids. CDR3 in DNA: TGTGCCAGCAGTCCCTCATCTAGCGGGTACTCCTACGAGCAGTACTTC. Translated, it gives CASSPSSSGYSYEQYF.